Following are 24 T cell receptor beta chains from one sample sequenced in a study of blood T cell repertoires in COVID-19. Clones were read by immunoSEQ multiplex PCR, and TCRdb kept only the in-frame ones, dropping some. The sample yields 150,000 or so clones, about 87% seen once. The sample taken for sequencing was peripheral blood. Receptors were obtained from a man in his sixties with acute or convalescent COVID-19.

The CDR3 DNA is TGCGCCAGCAGCCAAGATAGACAGGGCCGCGAGCAGTACTTC. Amino acid sequence: CASSQDRQGREQYF. The rearrangement links TRBV4-3 to TRBJ2-7; TRBD1 aligns across 7 bases. CDR3 length equals 14 residues. Germline V gives CDR1 LGHNA, CDR2 YSLEER. V was clipped by 0 bases and J by 6 bases; unmatched bases: 5.

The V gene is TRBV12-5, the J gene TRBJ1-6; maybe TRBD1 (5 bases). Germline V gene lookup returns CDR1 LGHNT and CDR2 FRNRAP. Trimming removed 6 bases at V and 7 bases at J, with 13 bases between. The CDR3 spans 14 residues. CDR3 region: CASGGGSGNSPLHF. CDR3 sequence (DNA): TGTGCTAGTGGGGGGGGGTCCGGAAATTCACCCCTCCACTTT.

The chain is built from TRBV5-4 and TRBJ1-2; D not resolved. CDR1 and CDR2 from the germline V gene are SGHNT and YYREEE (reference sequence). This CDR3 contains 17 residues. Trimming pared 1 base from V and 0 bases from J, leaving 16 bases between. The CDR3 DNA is TGTGCCAGCAGCTTGCTTCGTATGGCAGGTGCTAACTATGGCTACACCTTC. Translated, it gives CASSLLRMAGANYGYTF.

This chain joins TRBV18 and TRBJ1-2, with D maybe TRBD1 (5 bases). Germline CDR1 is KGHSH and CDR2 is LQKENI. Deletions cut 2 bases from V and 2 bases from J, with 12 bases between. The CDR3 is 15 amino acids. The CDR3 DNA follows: TGTGCCAGCTCACCAATCACAGGAAAGAACTATGGCTACACCTTC. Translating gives CASSPITGKNYGYTF. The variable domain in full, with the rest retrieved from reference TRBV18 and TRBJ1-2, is NAGVMQNPRHLVRRRGQEARLRCSPMKGHSHVYWYRQLPEEGLKFMVYLQKENIIDESGMPKERFSAEFPKEGPSILRIQQVVRGDSAAYFCASSPITGKNYGYTFGSGTRLTVV.

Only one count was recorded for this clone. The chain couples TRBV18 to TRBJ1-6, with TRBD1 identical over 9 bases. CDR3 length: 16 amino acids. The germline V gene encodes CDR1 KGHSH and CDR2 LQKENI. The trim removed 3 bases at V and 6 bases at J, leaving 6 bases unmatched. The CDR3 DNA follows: TGTGCCAGCTCACCGGTTGAGACAGGGGGTAATTCACCCCTCCACTTT. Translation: CASSPVETGGNSPLHF.

The chain's CDR3 is CASSLREGSEAFF. The CDR3 region has the DNA TGTGCCAGCAGTTTACGGGAAGGATCTGAAGCTTTCTTT. V gene TRBV12-3 or TRBV12-4 combines with J gene TRBJ1-1; no clear D. Trimming took off 2 bases at V and 6 bases at J, with 10 bases between the two ends. The CDR3 runs to 13 residues.

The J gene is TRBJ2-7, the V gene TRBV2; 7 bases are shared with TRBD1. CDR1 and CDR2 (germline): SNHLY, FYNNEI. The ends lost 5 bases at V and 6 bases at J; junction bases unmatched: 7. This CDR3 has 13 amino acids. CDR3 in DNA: TGTGCCAGCAGTATCACTACAGGGGTCGAGCAGTACGTC. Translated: CASSITTGVEQYV.

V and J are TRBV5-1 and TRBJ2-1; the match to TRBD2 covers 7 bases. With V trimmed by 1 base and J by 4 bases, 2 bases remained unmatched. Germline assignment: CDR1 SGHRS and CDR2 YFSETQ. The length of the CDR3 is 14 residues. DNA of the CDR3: TGCGCCAGCAGCTTGCAAGCGGGGTACAATGAGCAGTTCTTC. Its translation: CASSLQAGYNEQFF. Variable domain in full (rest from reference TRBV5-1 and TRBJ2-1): KAGVTQTPRYLIKTRGQQVTLSCSPISGHRSVSWYQQTPGQGLQFLFEYFSETQRNKGNFPGRFSGRQFSNSRSEMNVSTLELGDSALYLCASSLQAGYNEQFFGPGTRLTVL.

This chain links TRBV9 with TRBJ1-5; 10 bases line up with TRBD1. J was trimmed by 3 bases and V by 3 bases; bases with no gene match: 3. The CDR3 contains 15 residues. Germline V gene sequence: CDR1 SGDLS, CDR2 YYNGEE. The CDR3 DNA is TGTGCCAGCAGCGGACAGGGGGCGGCCAATCAGCCCCAGCATTTT. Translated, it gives CASSGQGAANQPQHF.

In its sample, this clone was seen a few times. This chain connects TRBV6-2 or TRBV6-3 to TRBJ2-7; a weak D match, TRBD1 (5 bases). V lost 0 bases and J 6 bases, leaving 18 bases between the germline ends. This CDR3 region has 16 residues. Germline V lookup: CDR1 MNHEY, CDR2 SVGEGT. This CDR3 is CASSYSKYWQGGEQYF. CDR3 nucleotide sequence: TGTGCCAGCAGTTACTCGAAATATTGGCAGGGTGGCGAGCAGTACTTC.

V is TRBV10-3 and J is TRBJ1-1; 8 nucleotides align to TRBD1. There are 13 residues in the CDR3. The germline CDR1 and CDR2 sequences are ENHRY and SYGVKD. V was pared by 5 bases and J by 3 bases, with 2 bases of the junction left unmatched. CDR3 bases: TGTGCCATCAGTCCGACAGGGGACACTGAAGCTTTCTTT. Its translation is CAISPTGDTEAFF.

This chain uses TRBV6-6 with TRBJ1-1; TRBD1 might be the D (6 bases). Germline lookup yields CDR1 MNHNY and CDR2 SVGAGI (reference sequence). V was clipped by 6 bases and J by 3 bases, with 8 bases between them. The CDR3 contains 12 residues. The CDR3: CASSRTDTEAFF. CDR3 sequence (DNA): TGTGCCAGCAGCCGGACAGACACTGAAGCTTTCTTT.

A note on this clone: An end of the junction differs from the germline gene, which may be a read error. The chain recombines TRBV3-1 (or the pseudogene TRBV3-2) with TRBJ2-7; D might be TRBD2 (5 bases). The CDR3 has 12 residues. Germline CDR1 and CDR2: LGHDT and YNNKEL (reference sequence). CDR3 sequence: CASSRGRRKGIF. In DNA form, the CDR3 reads TGTGCCAGCAGCCGCGGACGGAGGAAAGGGATCTTC.

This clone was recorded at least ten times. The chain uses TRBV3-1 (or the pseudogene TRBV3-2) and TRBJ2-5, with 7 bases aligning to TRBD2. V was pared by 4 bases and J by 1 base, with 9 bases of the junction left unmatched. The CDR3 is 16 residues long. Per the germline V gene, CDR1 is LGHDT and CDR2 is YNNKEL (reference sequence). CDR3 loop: CASSLKGRGFQETQYF. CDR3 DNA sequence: TGTGCCAGCAGCCTCAAGGGGAGGGGATTCCAAGAGACCCAGTACTTC.

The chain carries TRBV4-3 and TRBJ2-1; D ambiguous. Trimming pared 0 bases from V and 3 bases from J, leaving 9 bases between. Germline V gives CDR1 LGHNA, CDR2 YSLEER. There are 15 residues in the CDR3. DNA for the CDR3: TGCGCCAGCAGCCAAGATAAGAACAGCTACAATGAGCAGTTCTTC. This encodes CASSQDKNSYNEQFF.

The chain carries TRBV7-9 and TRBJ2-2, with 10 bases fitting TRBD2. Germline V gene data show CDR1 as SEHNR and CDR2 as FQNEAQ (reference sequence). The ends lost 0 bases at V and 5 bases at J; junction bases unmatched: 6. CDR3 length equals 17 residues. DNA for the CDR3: TGTGCCAGCAGCTTAGCTCGGACTAGCGGCATAACCGGGGAGCTGTTTTTT. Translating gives CASSLARTSGITGELFF.

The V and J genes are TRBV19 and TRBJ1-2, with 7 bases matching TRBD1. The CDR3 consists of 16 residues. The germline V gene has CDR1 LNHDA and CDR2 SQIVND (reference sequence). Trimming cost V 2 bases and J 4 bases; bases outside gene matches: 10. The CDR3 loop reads CASSINLKTGSYGYTF. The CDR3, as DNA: TGTGCCAGTAGTATAAATCTTAAGACAGGGAGCTATGGCTACACCTTC. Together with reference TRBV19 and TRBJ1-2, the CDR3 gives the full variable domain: DGGITQSPKYLFRKEGQNVTLSCEQNLNHDAMYWYRQDPGQGLRLIYYSQIVNDFQKGDIAEGYSVSREKKESFPLTVTSAQKNPTAFYLCASSINLKTGSYGYTFGSGTRLTVV.

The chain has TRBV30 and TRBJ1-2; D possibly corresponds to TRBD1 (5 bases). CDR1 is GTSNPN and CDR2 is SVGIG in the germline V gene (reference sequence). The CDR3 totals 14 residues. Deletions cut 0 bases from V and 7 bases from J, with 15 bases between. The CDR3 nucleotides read TGTGCCTGGAGTGTACGGGGCTGGAGGGGTGGCTACACCTTC. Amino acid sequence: CAWSVRGWRGGYTF.

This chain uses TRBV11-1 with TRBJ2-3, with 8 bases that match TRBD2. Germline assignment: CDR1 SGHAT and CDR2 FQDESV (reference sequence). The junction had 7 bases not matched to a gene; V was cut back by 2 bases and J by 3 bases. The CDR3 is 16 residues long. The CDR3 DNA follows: TGTGCCAGCAGCTTACAGGGGCCGGGGGGGACAGATACGCAGTATTTT. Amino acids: CASSLQGPGGTDTQYF.

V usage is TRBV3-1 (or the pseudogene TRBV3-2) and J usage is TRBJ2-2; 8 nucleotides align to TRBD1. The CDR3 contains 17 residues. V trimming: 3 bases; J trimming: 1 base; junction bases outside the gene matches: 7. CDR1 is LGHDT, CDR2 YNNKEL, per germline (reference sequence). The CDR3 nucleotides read TGTGCCAGCAGCCAGGCCTCCGGGACAGGGAACACCGGGGAGCTGTTTTTT. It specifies CASSQASGTGNTGELFF.

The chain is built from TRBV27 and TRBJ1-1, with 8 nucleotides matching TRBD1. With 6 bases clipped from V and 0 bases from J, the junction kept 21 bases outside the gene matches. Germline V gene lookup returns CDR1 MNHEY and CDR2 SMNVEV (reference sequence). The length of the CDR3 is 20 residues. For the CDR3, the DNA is TGTGCCAGCAGCGGGTCAGGGGGCTTTACCTTTTCCGTAATGAACACTGAAGCTTTCTTT. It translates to CASSGSGGFTFSVMNTEAFF.

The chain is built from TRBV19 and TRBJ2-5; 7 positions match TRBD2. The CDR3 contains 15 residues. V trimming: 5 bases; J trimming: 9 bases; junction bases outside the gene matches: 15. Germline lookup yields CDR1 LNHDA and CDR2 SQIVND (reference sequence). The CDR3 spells CASSLETSGRAAQYF. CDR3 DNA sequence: TGTGCCAGTAGTCTGGAGACTAGTGGGAGGGCGGCCCAGTACTTC.

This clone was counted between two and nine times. In nucleotides, the CDR3 is TGTGCCAGCAGCTTAGAGACGGGACAGATCTACGAGCAGTACTTC. Residues: CASSLETGQIYEQYF. The chain joins TRBV11-1 to TRBJ2-7; 7 positions match TRBD1. The V gene end was trimmed by 1 base and the J gene end by 3 bases; junction bases not matched to a gene: 6. This CDR3 has 15 amino acids. The germline V gene has CDR1 SGHAT and CDR2 FQDESV (reference sequence).

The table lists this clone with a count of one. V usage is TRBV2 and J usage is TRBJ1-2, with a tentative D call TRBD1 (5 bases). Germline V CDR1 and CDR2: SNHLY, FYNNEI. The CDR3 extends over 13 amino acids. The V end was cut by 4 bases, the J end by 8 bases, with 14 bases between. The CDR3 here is CASSVLRAQGYTF. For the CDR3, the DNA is TGTGCCAGCAGTGTTCTCAGGGCTCAAGGCTACACCTTC. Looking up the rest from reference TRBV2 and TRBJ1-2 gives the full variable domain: EPEVTQTPSHQVTQMGQEVILRCVPISNHLYFYWYRQILGQKVEFLVSFYNNEISEKSEIFDDQFSVERPDGSNFTLKIRSTKLEDSAMYFCASSVLRAQGYTFGSGTRLTVV.